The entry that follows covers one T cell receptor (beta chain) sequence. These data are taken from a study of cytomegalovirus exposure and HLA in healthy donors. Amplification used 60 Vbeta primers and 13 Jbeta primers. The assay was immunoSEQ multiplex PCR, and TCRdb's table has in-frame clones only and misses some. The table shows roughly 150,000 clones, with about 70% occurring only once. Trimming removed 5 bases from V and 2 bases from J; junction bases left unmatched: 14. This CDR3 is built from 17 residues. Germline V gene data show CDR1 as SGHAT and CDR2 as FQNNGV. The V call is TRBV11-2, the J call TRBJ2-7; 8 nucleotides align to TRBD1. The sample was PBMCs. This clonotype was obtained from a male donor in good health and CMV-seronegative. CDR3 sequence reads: CASSAFFRDRRTYEQYF. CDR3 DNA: TGTGCCAGCAGCGCTTTTTTCCGGGACAGGAGGACCTACGAGCAGTACTTC.